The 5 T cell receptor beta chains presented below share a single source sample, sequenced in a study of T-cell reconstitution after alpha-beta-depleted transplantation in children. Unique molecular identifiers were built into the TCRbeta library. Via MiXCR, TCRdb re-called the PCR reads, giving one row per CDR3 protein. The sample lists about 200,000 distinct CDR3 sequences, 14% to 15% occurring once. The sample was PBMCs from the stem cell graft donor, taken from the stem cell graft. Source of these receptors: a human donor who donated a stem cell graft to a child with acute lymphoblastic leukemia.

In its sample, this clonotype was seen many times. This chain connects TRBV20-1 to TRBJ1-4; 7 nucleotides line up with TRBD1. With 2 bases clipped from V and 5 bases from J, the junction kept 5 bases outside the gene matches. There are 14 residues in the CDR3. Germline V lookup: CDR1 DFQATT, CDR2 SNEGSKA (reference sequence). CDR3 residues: CSARLQGRNEKLFF. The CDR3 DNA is TGCAGTGCTAGACTACAGGGGCGGAATGAAAAACTGTTTTTT.

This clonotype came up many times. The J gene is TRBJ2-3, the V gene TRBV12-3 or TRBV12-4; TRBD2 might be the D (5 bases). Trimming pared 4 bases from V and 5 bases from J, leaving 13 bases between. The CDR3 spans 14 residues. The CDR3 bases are TGTGCCAGCAGTTGGAGCGTCGCGGGAGATACGCAGTATTTT. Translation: CASSWSVAGDTQYF.

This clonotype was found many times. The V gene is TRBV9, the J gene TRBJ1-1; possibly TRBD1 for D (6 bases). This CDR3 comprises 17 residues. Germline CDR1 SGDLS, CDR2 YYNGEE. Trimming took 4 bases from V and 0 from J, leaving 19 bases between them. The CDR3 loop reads CASSPRRAGTLNTEAFF. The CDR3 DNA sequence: TGTGCCAGCAGCCCTCGTCGGGCAGGGACATTGAACACTGAAGCTTTCTTT.

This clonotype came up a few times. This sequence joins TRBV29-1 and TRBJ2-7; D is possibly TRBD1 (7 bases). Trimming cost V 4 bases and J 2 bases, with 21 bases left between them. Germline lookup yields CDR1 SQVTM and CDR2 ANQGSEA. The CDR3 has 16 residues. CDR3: CSVGPFRGVPTYEQYF. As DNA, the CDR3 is TGCAGCGTTGGACCCTTCAGGGGGGTCCCTACCTACGAGCAGTACTTC.

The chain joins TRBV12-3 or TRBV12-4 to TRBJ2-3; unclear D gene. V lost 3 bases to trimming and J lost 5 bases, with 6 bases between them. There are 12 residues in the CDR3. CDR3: CASSFRRDTQYF. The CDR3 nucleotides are TGTGCCAGCAGTTTCAGGAGAGATACGCAGTATTTT.